These 14 T cell receptor beta chains came from one sample sequenced in a study of somatic mutations in cytotoxic T cells in rheumatoid arthritis. Profiling relied on immunoSEQ multiplex PCR, and the TCRdb table lists in-frame clones only, not all of them. The table has approximately 21,000 clones, about 82% seen once. Specimen: CD8+ T cells sorted from blood. The receptors here all came from an adult with rheumatoid arthritis.

The chain has TRBV12-5 and TRBJ1-4; 7 bases map to TRBD1. This CDR3 has 15 residues. J was trimmed by 4 bases and V by 5 bases; bases with no gene match: 7. The germline CDR1 and CDR2 sequences are LGHNT and FRNRAP. The chain's CDR3 is CASGTQGVGNEKLFF. The CDR3 bases are TGTGCTAGTGGTACGCAGGGGGTCGGTAATGAAAAACTGTTTTTT.

V and J are TRBV4-1 and TRBJ1-1; maybe TRBD1 (6 bases). Germline CDR1 reads MGHRA; CDR2 reads YSYEKL. This CDR3 has 20 amino acids. The V and J ends lost 0 bases and 0 bases respectively, with 23 bases between them. CDR3 DNA: TGCGCCAGCAGCCAAGAGTCCCAGTTCCGGGGGCGAAGGATGAACACTGAAGCTTTCTTT. Translated: CASSQESQFRGRRMNTEAFF.

The chain combines TRBV30 with TRBJ1-3; TRBD1 matches 11 bases. This CDR3 contains 15 residues. The germline CDR1 and CDR2 sequences are GTSNPN and SVGIG (reference sequence). Trimming took 2 bases from V and 4 from J; bases not matched to a gene: 4. As DNA, the CDR3 is TGTGCCTGGAGTCGGACAGGGGGCAAGGGAAACACCATATATTTT. Translation: CAWSRTGGKGNTIYF.

This chain uses TRBV7-2 with TRBJ2-2; the D is unclear. Germline V lookup: CDR1 SGHTA, CDR2 FQGNSA. Trimming pared 5 bases from V and 2 bases from J, leaving 9 bases between. This CDR3 is built from 14 residues. The DNA of the CDR3 is TGTGCCAGCAGCCCCGTCGGTAACACCGGGGAGCTGTTTTTT. It codes for CASSPVGNTGELFF.

This clone was observed a few times. The rearrangement links TRBV4-3 to TRBJ1-4; no clear D. There are 15 residues in the CDR3. Germline CDR1 reads LGHNA; CDR2 reads YSLEER. Trimming stripped 1 base from V and 0 bases from J, with 6 bases between. The chain's CDR3 is CASSQVYPTNEKLFF. The CDR3 region has the DNA TGCGCCAGCAGCCAAGTCTATCCAACTAATGAAAAACTGTTTTTT.

The chain uses TRBV13 and TRBJ2-7; D may match TRBD1 or TRBD2 (5 bases each). The germline V and J ends were trimmed by 5 bases and 5 bases, with 10 bases remaining between them. The CDR3 contains 12 residues. Germline values: CDR1 PRHDT, CDR2 FYEKMQ (reference sequence). CDR3 amino acids: CASSPGAHEQYF. The CDR3 DNA sequence: TGTGCCAGCAGCCCCGGGGCCCACGAGCAGTACTTC.

This chain connects TRBV29-1 to TRBJ2-1; 8 bases map to TRBD2. The J segment lost 10 bases and the V segment lost 7 bases, leaving 12 bases of the junction unmatched. The CDR3 is made up of 13 amino acids. Germline CDR1 and CDR2: SQVTM and ANQGSEA. CDR3 residues: CSAEAGEGLEQFF. DNA of the CDR3: TGCAGCGCCGAAGCGGGGGAAGGTCTCGAGCAGTTCTTC.

This clone was counted a few times. The CDR3 bases are TGTGCCAGCTCACCTGCGGGCAGCCGGGCCGGCTACACCTTC. Amino acids: CASSPAGSRAGYTF. The chain links TRBV18 to TRBJ1-2; D ambiguous. Germline V gene lookup returns CDR1 KGHSH and CDR2 LQKENI. The CDR3 spans 14 residues. V lost 3 bases to trimming and J lost 8 bases, with 16 bases between them.

This chain connects TRBV7-8 to TRBJ2-4; D is possibly TRBD2 (5 bases). This CDR3 contains 12 residues. In germline, CDR1 is SGHVS, CDR2 FQNEAQ. V lost 1 base, J lost 7 bases, and 5 bases lay in between. This CDR3 is CASSLGTNIQYF. In DNA, the CDR3 is TGTGCCAGCAGCTTAGGGACTAACATTCAGTACTTC.

CDR3 coding DNA: TGTGCCAGCAGCTGGACTGAACAGGGGGCGGGTGGCTACACCTTC. Translation: CASSWTEQGAGGYTF. This chain connects TRBV7-9 to TRBJ1-2; TRBD1 aligns across 9 bases. The CDR3 sequence is 15 residues long. Trimming at V came to 4 bases and at J to 7 bases, leaving 10 bases not matched to a gene. CDR1 and CDR2 (germline): SEHNR, FQNEAQ (reference sequence).

The DNA for the CDR3 is TGTGCCAGCAGCTTGTTGTGGTGGGAGCAGTACTTC. Its protein product is CASSLLWWEQYF. The chain recombines TRBV11-2 with TRBJ2-7, with D unclear. There are 12 residues in the CDR3. CDR1 and CDR2 from the germline V gene are SGHAT and FQNNGV. Trimming stripped 3 bases from V and 7 bases from J, with 10 bases between.

V usage is TRBV25-1 and J usage is TRBJ1-2; possibly TRBD1 for D (5 bases). The length of the CDR3 is 14 residues. Germline CDR1 reads MGHDK; CDR2 reads SYGVNS. The V and J ends lost 6 bases and 3 bases respectively, with 14 bases between them. The CDR3 loop is CASSPIRVDYGYTF. Written as DNA, the CDR3 is TGTGCCAGCAGCCCAATCAGGGTGGACTATGGCTACACCTTC.

This clone showed up just once. V is TRBV18 and J is TRBJ1-1, with D possibly matching TRBD1 (5 bases). The CDR3 covers 16 residues. The V gene's germline CDR1 is KGHSH and CDR2 LQKENI. Trimming took 0 bases from V and 3 from J, leaving 14 bases between them. This CDR3 reads CASSPPFGEGDTEAFF. The CDR3 coding sequence is TGTGCCAGCTCACCACCGTTCGGGGAAGGGGACACTGAAGCTTTCTTT.

The genes are TRBV10-3 and TRBJ2-1; D might be TRBD1 (6 bases). V was clipped by 3 bases and J by 3 bases, with 24 bases between them. The CDR3 runs to 19 residues. CDR1 is ENHRY and CDR2 is SYGVKD in the germline V gene. The CDR3 is CAISDVLGDTEFRYNEQFF. The CDR3 DNA is TGTGCCATCAGTGACGTCCTTGGGGACACCGAATTTCGCTACAATGAGCAGTTCTTC.